A selection of T cell receptor beta chains follows, all from one sample in a study of control samples from healthy donors and cancer patients. Clones were read by immunoSEQ multiplex PCR, and TCRdb kept only the in-frame ones, dropping some. The table includes roughly 80,000 clones, around nine tenths detected once. Sequences were obtained from blood. Receptors originate from a man in his fifties in good health. Both conserved end residues are part of each CDR3. Size values are once, few and many counts, or a class for expanded clones, and some rows have none.

NA TRBJ1-4 TRBV20-1 CSASPAGEGEKLFF
NA TRBJ2-2 TRBV7-9 CASSLVTGGTGELFF
NA TRBJ2-1 TRBV3-1/TRBV3-2 CASSPSGTVKKGEQFF
NA TRBJ2-7 TRBV7-9 CASSSSVGYEQYF
NA TRBJ2-4 TRBV6-2/TRBV6-3 CASSSGGGLENIQYF
NA TRBJ1-2 TRBV7-3 CASSLDRGNGYTF
NA TRBJ2-5 TRBV18 CASSPRRQETQYF
NA TRBJ1-5 TRBV2 CASSEGAYKGRGGNQPQHF
NA TRBJ1-3 TRBV7-2 CASSRVRSGNTIYF
NA TRBJ1-2 TRBV14 CASSQGTGRGYGYTF
NA TRBJ2-5 TRBV10-2 CASPTLAGVHKQETQYF
NA TRBJ2-7 TRBV29-1 CSVEEGTAGYEQYF
NA TRBJ1-1 TRBV7-9 CASSFDGNTEAFF
NA TRBJ1-2 TRBV20-1 CSARNPRGYTF
NA TRBJ2-2 TRBV6-2/TRBV6-3 CASSYLSGGLNRELFF
NA TRBJ2-2 TRBV5-8 CASRPTGATGELFF
once TRBJ2-5 TRBV30 CAWSSWTGAAQYF
NA TRBJ2-7 TRBV5-1 CASSWGGSYEQYF
NA TRBJ2-2 TRBV29-1 CSVGQWGGGELFF
NA TRBJ2-1 TRBV12-5 CASAFHLEGGIVKSSYNEQFF
NA TRBJ2-1 TRBV5-6 CASSSTRGMEFF
NA TRBJ2-7 TRBV30 CAWSRPGQGRAYEQYF
NA TRBJ2-3 TRBV2 CASSPRTGLAGDTQYF
once TRBJ1-1 TRBV29-1 CSAHTGQGANTEAFF
NA TRBJ1-1 TRBV3-1/TRBV3-2 CASSHLTGMNTEAFF
NA TRBJ1-1 TRBV10-2 CASSENRNTEAFF
NA TRBJ1-6 TRBV9 CASSVGDREDNSPLHF
NA TRBJ1-1 TRBV11-2 CASSLDQGTEAFF